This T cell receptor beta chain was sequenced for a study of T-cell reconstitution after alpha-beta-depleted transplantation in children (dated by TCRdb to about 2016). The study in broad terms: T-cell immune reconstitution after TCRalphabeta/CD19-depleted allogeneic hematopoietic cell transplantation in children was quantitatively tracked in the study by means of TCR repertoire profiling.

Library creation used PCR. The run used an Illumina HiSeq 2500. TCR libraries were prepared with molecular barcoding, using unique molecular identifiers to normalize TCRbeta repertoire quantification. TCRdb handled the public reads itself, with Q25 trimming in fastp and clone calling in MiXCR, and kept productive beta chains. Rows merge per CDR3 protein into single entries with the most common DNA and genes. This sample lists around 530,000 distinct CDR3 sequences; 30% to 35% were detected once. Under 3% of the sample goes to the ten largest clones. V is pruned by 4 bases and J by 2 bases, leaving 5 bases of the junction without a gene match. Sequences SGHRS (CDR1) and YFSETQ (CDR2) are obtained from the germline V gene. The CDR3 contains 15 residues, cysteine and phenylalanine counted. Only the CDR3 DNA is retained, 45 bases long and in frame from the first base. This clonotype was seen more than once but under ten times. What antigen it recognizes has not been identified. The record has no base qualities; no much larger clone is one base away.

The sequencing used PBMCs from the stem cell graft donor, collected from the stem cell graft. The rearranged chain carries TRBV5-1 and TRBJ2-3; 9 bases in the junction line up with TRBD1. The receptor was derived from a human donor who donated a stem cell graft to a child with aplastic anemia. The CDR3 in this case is CASSPRDRDTDTQYF. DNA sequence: TGCGCCAGCAGCCCCCGGGACAGGGACACAGATACGCAGTATTTT.